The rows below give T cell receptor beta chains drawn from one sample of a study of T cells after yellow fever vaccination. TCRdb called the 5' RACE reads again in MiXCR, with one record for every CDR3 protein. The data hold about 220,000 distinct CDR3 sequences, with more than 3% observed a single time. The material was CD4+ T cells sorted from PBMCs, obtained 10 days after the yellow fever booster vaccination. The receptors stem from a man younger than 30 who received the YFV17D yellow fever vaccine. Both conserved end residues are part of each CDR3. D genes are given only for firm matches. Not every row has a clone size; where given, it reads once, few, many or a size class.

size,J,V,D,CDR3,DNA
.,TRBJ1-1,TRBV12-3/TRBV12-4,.,CASTLQWGTEAFF,TGTGCCAGCACACTCCAGTGGGGAACTGAAGCTTTCTTT
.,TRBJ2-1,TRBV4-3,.,CASSQAAAGQLYNEQFF,TGCGCCAGCAGCCAAGCGGCGGCGGGACAACTGTACAATGAGCAGTTCTTC
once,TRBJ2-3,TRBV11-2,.,CASSLASPKDTQYF,TGTGCCAGCAGCTTAGCGTCGCCTAAAGATACGCAGTATTTT
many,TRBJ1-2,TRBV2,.,CASKTGTAAWGYTF,TGTGCCAGCAAGACCGGTACCGCGGCTTGGGGGTACACCTTC
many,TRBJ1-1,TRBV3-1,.,CASSQTAGGEIGVVAFF,TGTGCCAGCAGCCAAACCGCCGGGGGCGAGATCGGAGTAGTAGCTTTCTTT
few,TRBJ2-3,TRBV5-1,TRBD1,CASSTQTGGILDTQYF,TGCGCCAGCAGCACGCAGACAGGGGGCATATTAGATACGCAGTATTTT
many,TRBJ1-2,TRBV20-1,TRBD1,CSARRTGRSYGYTF,TGCAGTGCTAGAAGGACAGGACGGAGCTATGGCTACACCTTC
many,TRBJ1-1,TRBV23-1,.,CASSRSGNTEAFF,TGCGCCAGCAGTCGGTCCGGGAACACTGAAGCTTTCTTT
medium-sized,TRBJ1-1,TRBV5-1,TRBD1,CASSLGDRIPTEAFF,TGCGCCAGCAGCTTGGGGGACAGAATCCCCACTGAAGCTTTCTTT
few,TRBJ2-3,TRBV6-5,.,CASSYPGAQYF,TGTGCCAGCAGTTACCCGGGAGCGCAGTATTTT
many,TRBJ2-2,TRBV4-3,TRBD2,CASSQEGVAGVFTGELFF,TGCGCCAGCAGCCAAGAAGGGGTAGCGGGTGTCTTCACCGGGGAGCTGTTTTTT
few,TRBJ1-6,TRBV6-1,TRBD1,CASSPWTGKESPLHF,TGTGCCAGCAGTCCCTGGACAGGGAAAGAATCACCCCTCCACTTT
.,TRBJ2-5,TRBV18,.,CASSPNVRGVETQYF,TGTGCCAGCTCACCCAATGTTCGAGGGGTGGAGACCCAGTACTTC
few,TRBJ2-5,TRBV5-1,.,CASSLDRGGQETQYF,TGCGCCAGCAGCTTGGACAGGGGAGGTCAAGAGACCCAGTACTTC
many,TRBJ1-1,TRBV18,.,CASGSGRNTEAFF,TGTGCCAGCGGAAGCGGGAGGAACACTGAAGCTTTCTTT
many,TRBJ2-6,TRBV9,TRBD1,CASSRRAGTGSNVLTF,TGTGCCAGCAGCAGACGAGCCGGGACAGGGTCCAACGTCCTGACTTTC
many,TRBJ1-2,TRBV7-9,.,CASSPRGDGYTF,TGTGCCAGCAGCCCGAGAGGGGACGGCTACACCTTC
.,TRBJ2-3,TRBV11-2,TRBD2,CASSLYGLAGLTDTQYF,TGTGCCAGCAGCTTATACGGACTAGCGGGCCTCACAGATACGCAGTATTTT
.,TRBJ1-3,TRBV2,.,CASGVNSGNTIYF,TGTGCTAGCGGGGTGAACTCTGGAAACACCATATATTTT
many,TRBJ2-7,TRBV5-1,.,CASSLDSAGPYEQYF,TGCGCCAGCAGCTTGGATTCTGCGGGACCCTACGAGCAGTACTTC
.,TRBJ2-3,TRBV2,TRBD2,CASRVTSDGTDTQYF,TGTGCCAGCAGGGTTACTAGCGATGGCACAGATACGCAGTATTTT
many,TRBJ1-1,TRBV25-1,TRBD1,CASSGRQGSNTEAFF,TGTGCCAGCAGTGGTAGACAGGGGTCCAACACTGAAGCTTTCTTT
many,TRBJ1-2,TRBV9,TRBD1,CASSVKGQGDRDYGYTF,TGTGCCAGCAGCGTGAAGGGACAGGGGGATAGGGACTATGGCTACACCTTC
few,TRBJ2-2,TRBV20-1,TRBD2,CSAGLVAGELFF,TGCAGTGCTGGACTAGTAGCCGGGGAGCTGTTTTTT
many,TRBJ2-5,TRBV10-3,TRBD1,CATRRKGAQEETQYF,TGTGCCACCCGGCGAAAGGGGGCTCAGGAGGAGACCCAGTACTTC
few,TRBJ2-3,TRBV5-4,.,CASTPKTRLLDTQYF,TGTGCCAGCACCCCGAAGACCCGCCTCCTGGATACGCAGTATTTT
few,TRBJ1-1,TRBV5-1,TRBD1,CASSLEQGAGTEAFF,TGCGCCAGCAGCTTGGAACAGGGGGCCGGGACTGAAGCTTTCTTT
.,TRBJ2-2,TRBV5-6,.,CASSWGPGELFF,TGTGCCAGCAGCTGGGGACCCGGGGAGCTGTTTTTT